This T cell receptor (beta chain) was profiled in a study of CD8 T cells in ankylosing spondylitis. To note about this clonotype: Antigen unknown.

CDR3 length equals 15 residues. Germline V CDR1 and CDR2: SQVTM, ANQGSEA. The trim removed 1 base at V and 3 bases at J, leaving 0 bases unmatched. Study outcomes and limitations: Apparently characteristic of ankylosing spondylitis blood was a TCR beta motif (eight highly homologous variants).

Molecular-barcoded quantitative 5'-RACE produced these TCR beta libraries. TCRdb processed the 5' RACE reads anew with MiXCR; each CDR3 protein has one entry. This table holds 250,000 or so distinct CDR3 sequences, 18% found once. Sequencing was done on a sample of blood, either unsorted or a sorted T cell fraction (not recorded which). The rearrangement links TRBV29-1 to TRBJ2-5; the match to TRBD2 covers 15 bases. The sequence was collected from a male donor with ankylosing spondylitis or in good health (not recorded which). CDR3 DNA sequence: TGCAGCGTTGAAGGGACTAGCGGGAGGGAAGAGACCCAGTACTTC. The encoded protein is CSVEGTSGREETQYF.